This TCR beta chain was sequenced in a study of T cell responses to AZD1222 COVID-19 vaccine. The CDR3 runs 15 residues. Per germline, CDR1 SGDLS and CDR2 YYNGEE. V was cut by 0 bases and J by 7 bases, with 14 bases left in between. Comment on this clone: The antigen remains undetermined.

The repertoire was sequenced with immunoSEQ multiplex PCR; TCRdb's copy has only in-frame clones and lacks some. The table lists 140,000 to 150,000 clones, 90% to 95% of them singletons. Study conclusions and caveats: Donors, mostly white British, included more females; clonal diversity was possibly underestimated. Spike regions recognized by vaccine-associated CD4 TCRs spanned the protein, led by 160-218 and 743-854. Within unmutated variant regions lay the reported targets of nearly half of spike-specific TCRs.

The sequence was collected from an adult in good health. The rearrangement joins TRBV9 to TRBJ2-1; D may correspond to TRBD1 or TRBD2 (6 bases each). The sequencing here drew on peripheral blood, taken on day 0 of AZD1222 vaccination. In DNA form, the CDR3 reads TGTGCCAGCAGCGTAGAAGGGCGAGGGGGGAATGAGCAGTTCTTC. Protein product: CASSVEGRGGNEQFF.